This T cell receptor (beta chain) appears in the sequencing data of a study of cytomegalovirus exposure and HLA in healthy donors. 13 Jbeta primers and 60 Vbeta primers were used for the PCR. Method: immunoSEQ multiplex PCR; TCRdb's copy keeps in-frame clones and lacks some. This sample has around 76,000 clones; 78% occur once, and the top ten carry around 1.5%. The CDR3 is 19 amino acids. In germline, CDR1 is SQVTM, CDR2 ANQGSEA. The V gene end was trimmed by 6 bases and the J gene end by 7 bases; junction bases not matched to a gene: 25. V and J are TRBV29-1 and TRBJ2-1; 9 nucleotides align to TRBD1. The sequence was obtained from a man aged 40-55 years in good health and CMV-seronegative. The source material was PBMCs. CDR3 in DNA: TGCAGCGTCGTGGGGGGATACGGACAGGGGAGTGGGGGGTGGAATGAGCAGTTCTTC. It encodes CSVVGGYGQGSGGWNEQFF.